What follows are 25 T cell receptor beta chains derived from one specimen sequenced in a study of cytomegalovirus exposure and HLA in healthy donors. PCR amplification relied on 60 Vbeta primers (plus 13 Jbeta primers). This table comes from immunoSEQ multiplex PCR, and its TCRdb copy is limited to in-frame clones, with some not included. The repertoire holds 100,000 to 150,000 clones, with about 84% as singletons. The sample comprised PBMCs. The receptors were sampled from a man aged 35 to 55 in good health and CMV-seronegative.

The CDR3 DNA reads as TGTGCCAGCAGCGTACAGCCCCGGGACAGGGGCACAGATACGCAGTATTTT. Protein product: CASSVQPRDRGTDTQYF. The chain combines TRBV9 with TRBJ2-3; 9 nucleotides align to TRBD1. Germline V lookup: CDR1 SGDLS, CDR2 YYNGEE. The V segment lost 1 base and the J segment 1 base; nucleotides outside the gene matches: 7. This CDR3 is built from 17 residues.

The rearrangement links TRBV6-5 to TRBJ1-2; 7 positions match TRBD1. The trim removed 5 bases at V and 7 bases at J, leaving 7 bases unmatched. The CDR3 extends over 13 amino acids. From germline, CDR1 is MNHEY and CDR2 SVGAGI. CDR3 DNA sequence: TGTGCCAGCAGTAGCGGACAGGTGACTGGCTACACCTTC. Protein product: CASSSGQVTGYTF.

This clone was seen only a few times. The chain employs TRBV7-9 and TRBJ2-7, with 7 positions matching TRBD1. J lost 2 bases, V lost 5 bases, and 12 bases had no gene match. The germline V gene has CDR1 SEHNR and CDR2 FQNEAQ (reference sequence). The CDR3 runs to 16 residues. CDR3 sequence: CASSHWTGALPYEQYF. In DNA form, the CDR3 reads TGTGCCAGCAGCCACTGGACAGGAGCCTTACCCTACGAGCAGTACTTC.

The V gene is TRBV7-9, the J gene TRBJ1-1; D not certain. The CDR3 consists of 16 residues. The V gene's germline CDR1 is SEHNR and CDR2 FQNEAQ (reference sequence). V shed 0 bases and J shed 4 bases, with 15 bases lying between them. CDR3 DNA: TGTGCCAGCAGCTTAGCCCGGAACAGTGGAGGCACTGAAGCTTTCTTT. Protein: CASSLARNSGGTEAFF.

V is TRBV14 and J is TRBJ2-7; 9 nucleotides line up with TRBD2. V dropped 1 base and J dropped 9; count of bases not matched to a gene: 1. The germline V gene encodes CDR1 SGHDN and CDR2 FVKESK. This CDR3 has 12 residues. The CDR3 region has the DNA TGTGCCAGCAGCCAAGTAGCGGGGGCGCAGTACTTC. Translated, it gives CASSQVAGAQYF.

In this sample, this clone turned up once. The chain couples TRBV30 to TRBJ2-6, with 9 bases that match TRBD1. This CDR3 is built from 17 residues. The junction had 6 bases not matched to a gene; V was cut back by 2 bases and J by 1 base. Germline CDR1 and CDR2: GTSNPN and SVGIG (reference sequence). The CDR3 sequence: CAWSRDRVRSGANVLTF. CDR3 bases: TGTGCCTGGAGTAGGGACAGGGTAAGGTCTGGGGCCAACGTCCTGACTTTC.

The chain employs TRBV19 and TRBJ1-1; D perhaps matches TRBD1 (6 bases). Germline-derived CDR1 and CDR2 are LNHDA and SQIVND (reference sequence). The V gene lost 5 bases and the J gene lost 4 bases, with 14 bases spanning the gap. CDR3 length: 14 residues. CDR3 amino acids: CASSWGLLGTEAFF. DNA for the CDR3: TGTGCCAGTAGTTGGGGGCTACTAGGCACTGAAGCTTTCTTT. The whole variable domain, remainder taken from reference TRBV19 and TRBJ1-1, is DGGITQSPKYLFRKEGQNVTLSCEQNLNHDAMYWYRQDPGQGLRLIYYSQIVNDFQKGDIAEGYSVSREKKESFPLTVTSAQKNPTAFYLCASSWGLLGTEAFFGQGTRLTVV.

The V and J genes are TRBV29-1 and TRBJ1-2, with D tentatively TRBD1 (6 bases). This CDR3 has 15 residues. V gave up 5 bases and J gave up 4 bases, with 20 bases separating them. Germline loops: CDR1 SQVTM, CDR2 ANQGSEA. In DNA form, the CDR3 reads TGCAGCGTTTTGGCTGGGGGGGGCGTCGTCTATGGCTACACCTTC. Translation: CSVLAGGGVVYGYTF.

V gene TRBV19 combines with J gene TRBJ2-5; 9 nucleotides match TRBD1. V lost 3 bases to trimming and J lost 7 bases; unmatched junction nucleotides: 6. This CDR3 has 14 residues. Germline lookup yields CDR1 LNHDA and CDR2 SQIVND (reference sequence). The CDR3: CASSIRTGGGTQYF. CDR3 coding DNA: TGTGCCAGTAGTATCCGCACAGGGGGCGGGACCCAGTACTTC. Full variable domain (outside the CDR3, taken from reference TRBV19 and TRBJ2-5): DGGITQSPKYLFRKEGQNVTLSCEQNLNHDAMYWYRQDPGQGLRLIYYSQIVNDFQKGDIAEGYSVSREKKESFPLTVTSAQKNPTAFYLCASSIRTGGGTQYFGPGTRLLVL.

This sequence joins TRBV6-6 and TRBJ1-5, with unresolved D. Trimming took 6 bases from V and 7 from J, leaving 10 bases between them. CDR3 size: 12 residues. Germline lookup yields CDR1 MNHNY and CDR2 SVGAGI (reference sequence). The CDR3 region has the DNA TGTGCCAGCAGCCCCTGGGAGCAGCCCCAGCATTTT. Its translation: CASSPWEQPQHF.

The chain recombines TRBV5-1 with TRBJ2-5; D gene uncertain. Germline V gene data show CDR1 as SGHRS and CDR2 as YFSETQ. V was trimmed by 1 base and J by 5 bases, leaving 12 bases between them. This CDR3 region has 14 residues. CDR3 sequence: CASSLTGGAETQYF. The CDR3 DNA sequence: TGCGCCAGCAGCTTGACCGGCGGAGCGGAGACCCAGTACTTC.

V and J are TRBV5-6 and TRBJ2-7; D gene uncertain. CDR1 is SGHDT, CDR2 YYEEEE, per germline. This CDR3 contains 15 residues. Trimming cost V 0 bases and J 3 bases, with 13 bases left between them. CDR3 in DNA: TGTGCCAGCAGCTTGGGTTCCGGGTTCCACTACGAGCAGTACTTC. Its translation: CASSLGSGFHYEQYF.

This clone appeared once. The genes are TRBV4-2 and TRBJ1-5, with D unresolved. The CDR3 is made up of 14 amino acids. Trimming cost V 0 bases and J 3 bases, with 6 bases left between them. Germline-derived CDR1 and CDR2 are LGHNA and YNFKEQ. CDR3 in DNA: TGTGCCAGCAGCCAAGATCTAATCAATCAGCCCCAGCATTTT. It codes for CASSQDLINQPQHF.

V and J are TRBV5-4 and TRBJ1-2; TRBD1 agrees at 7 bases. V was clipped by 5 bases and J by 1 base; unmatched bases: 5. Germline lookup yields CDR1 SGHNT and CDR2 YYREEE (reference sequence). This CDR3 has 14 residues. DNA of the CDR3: TGTGCCAGCAGTCGGGGACAGATTAACTATGGCTACACCTTC. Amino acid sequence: CASSRGQINYGYTF.

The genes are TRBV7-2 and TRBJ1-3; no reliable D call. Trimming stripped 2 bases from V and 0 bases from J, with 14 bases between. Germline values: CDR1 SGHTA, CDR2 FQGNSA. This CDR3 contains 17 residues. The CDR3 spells CASSLSYFPGSGNTIYF. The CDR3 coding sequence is TGTGCCAGCAGCTTATCCTATTTTCCCGGCTCTGGAAACACCATATATTTT. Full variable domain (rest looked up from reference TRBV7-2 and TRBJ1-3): GAGVSQSPSNKVTEKGKDVELRCDPISGHTALYWYRQSLGQGLEFLIYFQGNSAPDKSGLPSDRFSAERTGGSVSTLTIQRTQQEDSAVYLCASSLSYFPGSGNTIYFGEGSWLTVV.

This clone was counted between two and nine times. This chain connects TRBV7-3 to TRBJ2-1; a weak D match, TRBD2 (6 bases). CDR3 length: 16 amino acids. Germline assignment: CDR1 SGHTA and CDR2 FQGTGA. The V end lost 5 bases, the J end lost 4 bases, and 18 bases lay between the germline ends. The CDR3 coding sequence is TGTGCCAGCAGCAAAAGTCGGGGGTTCCAATACAATGAGCAGTTCTTC. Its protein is CASSKSRGFQYNEQFF.

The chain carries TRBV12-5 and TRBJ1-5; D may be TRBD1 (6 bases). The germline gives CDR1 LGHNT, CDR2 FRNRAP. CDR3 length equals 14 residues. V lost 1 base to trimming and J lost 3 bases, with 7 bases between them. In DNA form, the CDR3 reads TGTGCTAGTGGTTTGGGACAGGACAATCAGCCCCAGCATTTT. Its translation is CASGLGQDNQPQHF.

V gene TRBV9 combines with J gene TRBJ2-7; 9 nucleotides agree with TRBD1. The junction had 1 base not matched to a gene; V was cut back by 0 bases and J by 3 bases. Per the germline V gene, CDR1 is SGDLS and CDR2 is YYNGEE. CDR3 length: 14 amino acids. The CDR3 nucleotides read TGTGCCAGCAGCGTAGGGGGACAGGGCTACGAGCAGTACTTC. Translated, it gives CASSVGGQGYEQYF.

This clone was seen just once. CDR3 in amino acids: CASSLPPRSGDTDTQYF. In DNA, the CDR3 is TGTGCCAGCAGTTTACCCCCCCGGAGCGGGGACACAGATACGCAGTATTTT. This sequence joins TRBV28 and TRBJ2-3; the match to TRBD2 covers 7 bases. This CDR3 contains 17 residues. J was trimmed by 2 bases and V by 2 bases; bases with no gene match: 10. CDR1 is MDHEN and CDR2 is SYDVKM in the germline V gene. Variable domain in full (rest from reference TRBV28 and TRBJ2-3): DVKVTQSSRYLVKRTGEKVFLECVQDMDHENMFWYRQDPGLGLRLIYFSYDVKMKEKGDIPEGYSVSREKKERFSLILESASTNQTSMYLCASSLPPRSGDTDTQYFGPGTRLTVL.

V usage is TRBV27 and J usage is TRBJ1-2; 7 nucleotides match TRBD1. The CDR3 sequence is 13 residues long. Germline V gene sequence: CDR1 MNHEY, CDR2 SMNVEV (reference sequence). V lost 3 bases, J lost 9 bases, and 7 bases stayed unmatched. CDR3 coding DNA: TGTGCCAGCAGTTTTCGACAGGGTATTCGCTACACCTTC. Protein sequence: CASSFRQGIRYTF.

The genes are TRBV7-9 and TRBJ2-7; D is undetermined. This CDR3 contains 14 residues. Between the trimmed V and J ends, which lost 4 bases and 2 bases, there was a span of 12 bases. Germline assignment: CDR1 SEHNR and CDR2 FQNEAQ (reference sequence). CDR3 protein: CASSWAKATYEQYF. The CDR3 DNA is TGTGCCAGCAGCTGGGCAAAGGCAACCTACGAGCAGTACTTC.

The CDR3 protein is CASSWRDGSYEQYF. For the CDR3, the DNA is TGTGCCAGCAGCTGGCGGGACGGATCCTACGAGCAGTACTTC. The chain uses TRBV27 and TRBJ2-5, with D possibly matching TRBD2 (6 bases). TRBJ2-7 explains the end of the DNA better; the J call may be wrong. CDR1 MNHEY and CDR2 SMNVEV come from the germline V gene (reference sequence). The CDR3 is made up of 14 amino acids.

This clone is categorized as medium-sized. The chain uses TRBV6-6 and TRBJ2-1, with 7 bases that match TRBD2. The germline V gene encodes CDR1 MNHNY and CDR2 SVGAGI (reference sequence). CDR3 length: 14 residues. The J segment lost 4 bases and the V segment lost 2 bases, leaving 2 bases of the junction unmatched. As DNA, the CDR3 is TGTGCCAGCAGTTACGGACTAGAATACAATGAGCAGTTCTTC. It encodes CASSYGLEYNEQFF.

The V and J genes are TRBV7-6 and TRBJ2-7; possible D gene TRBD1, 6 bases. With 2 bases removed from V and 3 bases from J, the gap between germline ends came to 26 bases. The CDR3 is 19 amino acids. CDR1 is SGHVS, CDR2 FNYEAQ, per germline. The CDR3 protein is CASSLNPHQPDSEDYEQYF. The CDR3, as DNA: TGTGCCAGCAGCTTAAACCCCCACCAACCGGACAGCGAGGACTACGAGCAGTACTTC. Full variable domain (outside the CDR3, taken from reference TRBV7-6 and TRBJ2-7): GAGVSQSPRYKVTKRGQDVALRCDPISGHVSLYWYRQALGQGPEFLTYFNYEAQQDKSGLPNDRFSAERPEGSISTLTIQRTEQRDSAMYRCASSLNPHQPDSEDYEQYFGPGTRLTVT.

The CDR3 sequence is CASSEYMNTEAFF. DNA for the CDR3: TGTGCCAGCAGTGAGTACATGAACACTGAAGCTTTCTTT. The V gene is TRBV2, the J gene TRBJ1-1; no definite D call. CDR3 length: 13 amino acids. V was shortened by 3 bases and J by 0 bases, with 5 bases between the two germline ends. From germline, CDR1 is SNHLY and CDR2 FYNNEI.